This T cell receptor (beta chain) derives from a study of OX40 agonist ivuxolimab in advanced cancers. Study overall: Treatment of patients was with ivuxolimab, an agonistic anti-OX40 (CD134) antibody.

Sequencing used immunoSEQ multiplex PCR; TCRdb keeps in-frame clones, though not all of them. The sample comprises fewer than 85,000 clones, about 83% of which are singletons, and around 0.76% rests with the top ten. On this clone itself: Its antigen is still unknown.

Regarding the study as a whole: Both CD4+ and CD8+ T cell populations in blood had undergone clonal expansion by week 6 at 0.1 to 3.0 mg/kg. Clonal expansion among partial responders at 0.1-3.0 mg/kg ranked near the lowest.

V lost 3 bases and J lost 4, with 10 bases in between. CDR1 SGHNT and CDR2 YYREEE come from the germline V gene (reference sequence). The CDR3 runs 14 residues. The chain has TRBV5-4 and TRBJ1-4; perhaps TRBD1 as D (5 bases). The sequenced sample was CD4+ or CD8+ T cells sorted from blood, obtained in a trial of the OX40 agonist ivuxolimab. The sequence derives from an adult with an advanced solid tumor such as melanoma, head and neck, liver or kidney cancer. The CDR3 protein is CASSSGLLNEKLFF. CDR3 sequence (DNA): TGTGCCAGCAGCTCAGGGCTCCTTAATGAAAAACTGTTTTTT.